This is a list of T cell receptor beta chains from one sample in a study of T cells in Graves' hyperthyroidism and ophthalmopathy. TCRdb processed the multiplex PCR reads anew with MiXCR; each CDR3 protein has one entry. The data hold fewer than 500,000 distinct CDR3 sequences, with roughly 15% observed a single time. The sample taken for sequencing was blood. These receptors all come from a man in his late teens or twenties with Graves' ophthalmopathy. Each CDR3 is given with its conserved first and last residue.

>TRBV5-1
CASSKPGQGFYEQYF
>TRBV14
CASSQVDKRPTRTEQFF
>TRBV5-1
CASSLGSDDSPLHF
>TRBV18
CASSLLGQYQETQYF
>TRBV10-1
CASSESYRGNNEQFF
>TRBV6-2/TRBV6-3
CASSYGGGFDEQYF
>TRBV18
CASSTGPAPNTGELFF
>TRBV3-1
CASSQVGGGLNEQFF
>TRBV19
CASSPGLAGNYYEQYF
>TRBV5-6
CASSQKPTDYNEQFF
>TRBV2
CATGLTYNEQFF
>TRBV27
CASRHTPGLAGDYNEQFF
>TRBV12-3/TRBV12-4
CASSLQVGRQYF
>TRBV7-9
CASSLVGGGNTEAFF
>TRBV29-1
CSVVSGPETQYF
>TRBV11-3
CASSYETGPSTDTQYF
>TRBV5-6
CASSLVGAYQQYF
>TRBV7-9
CASSLGADPVTEAFF
>TRBV4-2
CASSQEAFDVPNYGYTF
>TRBV12-3/TRBV12-4
CASSLGDTIISNQPQHF